The T cell receptor beta chain under discussion was sequenced for a study of shared clonotypes between healthy human individuals. Whole-study findings and limits: The small donor group covered limited genetic and exposure diversity.

Remarks on this clone: Its target is not known. The junction differs from germline at one of its ends, possibly a read error. The same CDR3 also results from other DNA sequences found in this sample.

Genomic DNA came from approximately 92 million PBMCs in unsorted samples. The germline V gene encodes CDR1 SQVTM and CDR2 ANQGSEA. The CDR3 extends over 18 amino acids. Deep-level running was used for the assay. The quantity of DNA used in unsorted PBMC replicate PCRs was 250 to 350 ng, corresponding to tens of thousands of T cell genomes. Profiled with immunoSEQ multiplex PCR; TCRdb holds only in-frame clones, not every one. Among about 460,000 clones listed, 77% were seen once. This receptor was identified in a woman in her 40s in good health. Some clones in this sample may be carry-over from other donors' samples. The specimen sequenced was PBMCs. V usage is TRBV29-1 and J usage is TRBJ1-3; maybe TRBD1 (6 bases). The CDR3 spells CSVEDTGGSSEPGNTIYF. DNA for the CDR3: TGCAGCGTTGAAGATACGGGGGGCAGCTCAGAACCTGGAAACACTATATATTTT.